These 7 T cell receptor beta chains originate from one sample sequenced in a study of CD8 T cells in ankylosing spondylitis. TCRdb called the 5' RACE reads again in MiXCR, with one record for every CDR3 protein. The sample lists over 130,000 distinct CDR3 sequences; approximately 44% were seen once. The sample consisted of synovial fluid, either unsorted or a sorted T cell fraction (not recorded which). These receptors all stem from a male donor with ankylosing spondylitis.

The chain is built from TRBV6-4 and TRBJ2-3, with 7 bases fitting TRBD2. V was clipped by 4 bases and J by 4 bases; unmatched bases: 8. Germline V gives CDR1 MRHNA, CDR2 SNTAGT. The CDR3 extends over 15 amino acids. CDR3 amino acids: CASSASGKAADTQYF. The CDR3 DNA follows: TGTGCCAGCAGTGCCAGCGGGAAGGCCGCAGATACGCAGTATTTT.

The chain joins TRBV24-1 to TRBJ2-1; TRBD2 might be the D (5 bases). The germline V and J ends were trimmed by 2 bases and 2 bases, with 15 bases remaining between them. CDR1 and CDR2 (germline): KGHDR, SFDVKD. The CDR3 runs 17 residues. For the CDR3, the DNA is TGTGCCACCAGTGATTCCTGGGCTAGCCCCCCCTACAATGAGCAGTTCTTC. Translation: CATSDSWASPPYNEQFF.

This clonotype was seen at least ten times. Relative to the germline gene, one junction end is altered; a read error may explain this. The chain employs TRBV7-7 and TRBJ2-7; D may be TRBD1 or TRBD2 (6 bases each). The length of the CDR3 is 18 residues. Germline V gene lookup returns CDR1 SSHAT and CDR2 FNYEAQ (reference sequence). The CDR3 spells CASSPLEGGADSSYEQYF. The CDR3 DNA follows: TGTGCTAGCAGCCCGCTTGAGGGAGGAGCGGACAGCTCCTACGAGCAGTACTTC.

This chain uses TRBV6-5 with TRBJ2-1, with D tentatively TRBD1 (5 bases). CDR1 and CDR2 (germline): MNHEY, SVGAGI. The germline V and J ends were trimmed by 0 bases and 1 base, with 7 bases remaining between them. This CDR3 is 15 amino acids long. The CDR3 loop is CASSYSAGSYNEQFF. The CDR3 coding sequence is TGTGCCAGCAGTTACTCGGCAGGGTCCTACAATGAGCAGTTCTTC.

DNA of the CDR3: TGTGCCAGCAGTTTGTGGACACACGGAAACACCATATATTTT. Translating it yields CASSLWTHGNTIYF. The genes are TRBV12-3 or TRBV12-4 and TRBJ1-3, with D perhaps TRBD1 (5 bases). The CDR3 length is 14 residues. Trimming removed 3 bases from V and 4 bases from J, with 10 bases in between.

The rearrangement links TRBV20-1 to TRBJ1-1; D unclear. The CDR3 length is 15 residues. V shed 1 base and J shed 2 bases, with 14 bases lying between them. Germline loops: CDR1 DFQATT, CDR2 SNEGSKA (reference sequence). The CDR3 bases are TGCAGTGCTAGAGTCCCGGACTGGGGAAACACTGAAGCTTTCTTT. Residues: CSARVPDWGNTEAFF.

The chain couples TRBV28 to TRBJ1-5; TRBD1 is a possible D gene (5 bases). Trimming stripped 6 bases from V and 0 bases from J, with 15 bases between. This CDR3 has 16 amino acids. CDR1 is MDHEN and CDR2 is SYDVKM in the germline V gene. CDR3 nucleotides: TGTGCCAGCAGGGGGGGGGAGGGATATAGCAATCAGCCCCAGCATTTT. Translated: CASRGGEGYSNQPQHF.